These 15 T cell receptor beta chains share one sample of origin, sequenced in a study of blood T cell repertoires in COVID-19. Assay used: immunoSEQ multiplex PCR; TCRdb lists only in-frame clones, some missing. In the table there are 100,000 or so clones, roughly 86% of which are singletons. Sequencing input: peripheral blood. Receptors originate from a man aged 45-60 years with active or convalescent COVID-19.

V and J are TRBV19 and TRBJ1-1, with D perhaps TRBD1 (5 bases). From germline, CDR1 is LNHDA and CDR2 SQIVND (reference sequence). The V end lost 7 bases, the J end lost 5 bases, and 11 bases lay between the germline ends. This CDR3 is built from 12 residues. CDR3 nucleotide sequence: TGTGCCAGTATCCAGGGTAGTACTGAAGCTTTCTTT. It translates to CASIQGSTEAFF.

This clone has just a few counts. This rearrangement joins TRBV19 to TRBJ1-5, with D possibly matching TRBD1 (6 bases). V lost 6 bases and J 5 bases, leaving 17 bases between the germline ends. CDR3 length: 15 residues. Germline values: CDR1 LNHDA, CDR2 SQIVND (reference sequence). CDR3 DNA: TGTGCCAGTAGCACCGGGCGACAGGATCATCAGCCCCAGCATTTT. It is translated as CASSTGRQDHQPQHF. Using reference TRBV19 and TRBJ1-5 for the parts outside the CDR3, the full variable domain is DGGITQSPKYLFRKEGQNVTLSCEQNLNHDAMYWYRQDPGQGLRLIYYSQIVNDFQKGDIAEGYSVSREKKESFPLTVTSAQKNPTAFYLCASSTGRQDHQPQHFGDGTRLSIL.

This chain connects TRBV6-4 to TRBJ1-2; TRBD1 aligns across 7 bases. CDR1 is MRHNA and CDR2 is SNTAGT in the germline V gene. J gave up 5 bases and V 6 bases, and 6 bases lay outside the gene matches. The CDR3 covers 13 residues. The CDR3 spells CASRMTGSYGYTF. CDR3 nucleotide sequence: TGTGCCAGCAGGATGACAGGGTCATATGGCTACACCTTC.

This clone showed up just once. V and J are TRBV5-6 and TRBJ1-2; D is possibly TRBD1 (5 bases). Trimming removed 0 bases at V and 7 bases at J, with 10 bases between. CDR3 length equals 13 residues. Looked up from germline, CDR1 is SGHDT and CDR2 is YYEEEE. CDR3 DNA: TGTGCCAGCAGCTTGGCTAGGGGCGGTGGCTACACCTTC. This sequence encodes CASSLARGGGYTF. The full variable domain, completed using reference TRBV5-6 and TRBJ1-2, is DAGVTQSPTHLIKTRGQQVTLRCSPKSGHDTVSWYQQALGQGPQFIFQYYEEEERQRGNFPDRFSGHQFPNYSSELNVNALLLGDSALYLCASSLARGGGYTFGSGTRLTVV.

The chain recombines TRBV18 with TRBJ1-4; 7 bases are a match to TRBD1. Trimming removed 3 bases from V and 2 bases from J; junction bases left unmatched: 6. CDR3 length: 16 amino acids. Germline values: CDR1 KGHSH, CDR2 LQKENI. The CDR3: CASSPNTGATNEKLFF. The CDR3 DNA sequence: TGTGCCAGCTCACCCAATACAGGGGCCACTAATGAAAAACTGTTTTTT. Looking up the rest from reference TRBV18 and TRBJ1-4 gives the full variable domain: NAGVMQNPRHLVRRRGQEARLRCSPMKGHSHVYWYRQLPEEGLKFMVYLQKENIIDESGMPKERFSAEFPKEGPSILRIQQVVRGDSAAYFCASSPNTGATNEKLFFGSGTQLSVL.

This sequence joins TRBV19 and TRBJ2-3, with TRBD2 matching over 9 bases. The CDR3 is 16 residues long. J gave up 5 bases and V 2 bases, and 8 bases lay outside the gene matches. Germline CDR1 reads LNHDA; CDR2 reads SQIVND (reference sequence). CDR3 loop: CASSIKPSGERDTQYF. For the CDR3, the DNA is TGTGCCAGTAGTATAAAGCCTAGCGGGGAACGAGATACGCAGTATTTT.

The chain recombines TRBV28 with TRBJ2-1, with TRBD2 matching over 12 bases. Trimming removed 0 bases from V and 9 bases from J; junction bases left unmatched: 9. Germline CDR1 MDHEN, CDR2 SYDVKM. CDR3 length: 17 residues. CDR3 sequence reads: CASSLWSLAGGPGEQFF. The DNA of the CDR3 is TGTGCCAGCAGTTTATGGTCACTAGCGGGGGGCCCCGGTGAGCAGTTCTTC.

The chain joins TRBV19 to TRBJ1-3; TRBD1 might be the D (5 bases). Germline-derived CDR1 and CDR2 are LNHDA and SQIVND (reference sequence). V lost 3 bases, J lost 4 bases, and 10 bases lay in between. The CDR3 totals 14 residues. The CDR3 nucleotides are TGTGCCAGTAGTATCGTGGGGCCCGGAAACACCATATATTTT. It translates to CASSIVGPGNTIYF.

The chain couples TRBV6-5 to TRBJ2-7; TRBD2 might be the D (5 bases). CDR3 length equals 14 residues. The V end lost 7 bases, the J end lost 0 bases, and 13 bases lay between the germline ends. Germline-derived CDR1 and CDR2 are MNHEY and SVGAGI. The CDR3, as DNA: TGTGCCAGCATGAGGGCCCCTAGCTCCTACGAGCAGTACGTC. Translating gives CASMRAPSSYEQYV.

The CDR3 here is CASSKDRGFSNQPQHF. For the CDR3, the DNA is TGTGCCAGCAGCAAAGACAGGGGGTTTAGCAATCAGCCCCAGCATTTT. The chain employs TRBV21-1 and TRBJ1-5; TRBD1 is the table's D call and was not checked against the DNA. TRBV21-1 is termed a pseudogene. The CDR3 is 16 amino acids.

The chain is built from TRBV10-3 and TRBJ1-2; D ambiguous. Germline lookup yields CDR1 ENHRY and CDR2 SYGVKD. CDR3 length: 13 residues. Trimming took 2 bases from V and 8 from J, leaving 12 bases between them. The CDR3 bases are TGTGCCATCAGTGAGGATGGGAGAGGAGGCTACACCTTC. Protein: CAISEDGRGGYTF.

This chain uses TRBV20-1 with TRBJ1-2; TRBD1 matches at 11 bases. This CDR3 has 14 residues. Germline loops: CDR1 DFQATT, CDR2 SNEGSKA (reference sequence). V dropped 3 bases and J dropped 6; count of bases not matched to a gene: 6. This chain's CDR3 is CSASGTGGGDGYTF. CDR3 DNA: TGCAGTGCTAGTGGGACAGGGGGAGGCGATGGCTACACCTTC.

The CDR3 protein is CASSMRAGESSEQFF. In DNA, the CDR3 is TGTGCCAGTAGTATGAGGGCAGGGGAAAGTAGTGAGCAGTTCTTC. J is TRBJ2-1 and V is TRBV19; D may be TRBD1 (6 bases). The V end was cut by 3 bases, the J end by 9 bases, with 18 bases between. The CDR3 is 15 residues long. CDR1 is LNHDA, CDR2 SQIVND, per germline (reference sequence).

The chain couples TRBV20-1 to TRBJ2-7; D is unclear. The germline V and J ends were trimmed by 6 bases and 5 bases, with 8 bases remaining between them. The CDR3 is 10 amino acids. In germline, CDR1 is DFQATT, CDR2 SNEGSKA (reference sequence). CDR3 amino acids: CSAHGNEQYF. CDR3 sequence (DNA): TGCAGTGCCCACGGTAACGAGCAGTACTTC.

The chain links TRBV5-4 to TRBJ1-4; 7 nucleotides agree with TRBD1. With 0 bases clipped from V and 7 bases from J, the junction kept 9 bases outside the gene matches. The CDR3 runs 16 residues. CDR1 is SGHNT, CDR2 YYREEE, per germline (reference sequence). In nucleotides, the CDR3 is TGTGCCAGCAGCTTGGGACAGGGCGTTCGGGTTGAAAAACTGTTTTTT. This translates into CASSLGQGVRVEKLFF.